This is a list of T cell receptor beta chains from one sample in a study of regulatory T cells in long-lasting Graves disease. TCRdb analysed the multiplex PCR reads with MiXCR anew, one entry per CDR3 protein. This table holds approximately 480,000 distinct CDR3 sequences, about a sixth found once. A further study also used this sample, focusing on T cells in Graves' hyperthyroidism and ophthalmopathy.

Specimen: peripheral blood mononuclear cells (PBMCs), collected at new diagnosis, from a patient treated with antithyroid drugs. The receptor set was obtained from a man aged 40-50 years with Graves disease. The CDR3 runs from the conserved cysteine through the conserved F or W. A D gene is named only where the DNA matches it firmly. The listing skips clone size in some rows; elsewhere it reads once, few, many or a size class.

V gene: TRBV7-9
D gene: .
J gene: TRBJ2-1
clone size: few
CDR3 DNA: TGTGCCAGCAGCCAACAAGCGGGCAGCTCCTACAATGAGCAGTTCTTC
CDR3 protein: CASSQQAGSSYNEQFF

V gene: TRBV24-1
D gene: TRBD2
J gene: TRBJ2-2
clone size: many
CDR3 DNA: TGTGCCACCAGTGACTCTAACTCTAGACTAGCGACGAACACCGGGGAGCTGTTTTTT
CDR3 protein: CATSDSNSRLATNTGELFF

V gene: TRBV6-1
D gene: TRBD2
J gene: TRBJ2-5
clone size: .
CDR3 DNA: TGTGCCAGCAGGTCCAGCGGGAACTCCCAAGAGACCCAGTACTTC
CDR3 protein: CASRSSGNSQETQYF

V gene: TRBV19
D gene: .
J gene: TRBJ1-1
clone size: many
CDR3 DNA: TGTGCCAGTAGTACTCCGGGCCGGAACACTGAAGCTTTCTTT
CDR3 protein: CASSTPGRNTEAFF

V gene: TRBV5-5
D gene: .
J gene: TRBJ1-6
clone size: many
CDR3 DNA: TGTGCCAGCAGCTTGGTCGGGAATTCACCCCTCCACTTT
CDR3 protein: CASSLVGNSPLHF

V gene: TRBV9
D gene: .
J gene: TRBJ1-1
clone size: few
CDR3 DNA: TGTGCCAGCAGCGCTTGGACAACAGGAGTAACTGAAGCTTTCTTT
CDR3 protein: CASSAWTTGVTEAFF

V gene: TRBV11-3
D gene: TRBD1
J gene: TRBJ1-1
clone size: many
CDR3 DNA: TGTGCCAGCAGCTACAGGGGTCCGAACACTGAAGCTTTCTTT
CDR3 protein: CASSYRGPNTEAFF

V gene: TRBV7-2
D gene: .
J gene: TRBJ1-1
clone size: many
CDR3 DNA: TGTGCCAGCAGCTTTGATACAGGAGGGAGGGGTGAAGCTTTCTTT
CDR3 protein: CASSFDTGGRGEAFF

V gene: TRBV30
D gene: TRBD1
J gene: TRBJ1-2
clone size: many
CDR3 DNA: TGTGCCTGGAGTGTAGAAGGGGGCCTTGGCTACACCTTC
CDR3 protein: CAWSVEGGLGYTF

V gene: TRBV18
D gene: .
J gene: TRBJ2-3
clone size: many
CDR3 DNA: TGTGCCAGCTCACCTGTGTTAGTTGGAAGCACAGATACGCAGTATTTT
CDR3 protein: CASSPVLVGSTDTQYF

V gene: TRBV28
D gene: .
J gene: TRBJ2-2
clone size: many
CDR3 DNA: TGTGCCAACAGCCTCGATTGGGGGCAAAACACCGGGGAGCTGTTTTTT
CDR3 protein: CANSLDWGQNTGELFF